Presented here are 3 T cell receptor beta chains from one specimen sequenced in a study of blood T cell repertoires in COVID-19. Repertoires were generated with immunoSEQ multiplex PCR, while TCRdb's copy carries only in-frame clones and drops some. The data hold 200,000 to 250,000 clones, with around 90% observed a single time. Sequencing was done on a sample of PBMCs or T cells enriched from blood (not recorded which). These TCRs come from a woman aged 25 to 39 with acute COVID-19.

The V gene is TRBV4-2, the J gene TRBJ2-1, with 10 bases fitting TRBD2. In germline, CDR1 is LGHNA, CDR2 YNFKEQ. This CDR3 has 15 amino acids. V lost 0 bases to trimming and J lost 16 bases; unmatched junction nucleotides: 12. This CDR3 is CASSQDQGTSDPRFF. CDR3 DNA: TGTGCCAGCAGCCAAGATCAGGGGACTAGCGACCCTCGCTTCTTC.

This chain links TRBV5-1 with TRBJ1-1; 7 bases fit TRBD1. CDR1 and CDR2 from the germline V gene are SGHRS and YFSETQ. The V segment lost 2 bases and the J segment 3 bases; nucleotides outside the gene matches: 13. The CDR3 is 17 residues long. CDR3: CASSLISRGYLHTEAFF. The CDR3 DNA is TGCGCCAGCAGCTTAATAAGCAGGGGGTACTTGCACACTGAAGCTTTCTTT.

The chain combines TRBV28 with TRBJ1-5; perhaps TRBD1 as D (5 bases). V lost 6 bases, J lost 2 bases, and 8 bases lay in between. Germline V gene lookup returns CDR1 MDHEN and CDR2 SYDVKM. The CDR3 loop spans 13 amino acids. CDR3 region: CASRETGNQPQHF. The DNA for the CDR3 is TGTGCCAGCAGGGAGACAGGCAATCAGCCCCAGCATTTT.